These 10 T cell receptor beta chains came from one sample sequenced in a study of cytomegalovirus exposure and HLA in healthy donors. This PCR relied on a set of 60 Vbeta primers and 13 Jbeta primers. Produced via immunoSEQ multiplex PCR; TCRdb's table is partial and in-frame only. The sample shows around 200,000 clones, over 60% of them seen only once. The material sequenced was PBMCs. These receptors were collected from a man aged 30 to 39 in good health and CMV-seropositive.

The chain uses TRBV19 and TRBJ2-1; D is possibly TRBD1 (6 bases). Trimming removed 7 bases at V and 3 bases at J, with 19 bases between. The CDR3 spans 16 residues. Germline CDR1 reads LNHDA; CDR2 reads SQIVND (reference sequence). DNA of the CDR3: TGTGCCAGTACCACCCTGGGCGGCAGGGGCTACAATGAGCAGTTCTTC. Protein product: CASTTLGGRGYNEQFF.

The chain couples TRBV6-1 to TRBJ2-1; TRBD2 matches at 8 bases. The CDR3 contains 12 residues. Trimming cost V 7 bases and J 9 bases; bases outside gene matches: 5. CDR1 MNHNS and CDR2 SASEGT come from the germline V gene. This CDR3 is CASTLAGAEQFF. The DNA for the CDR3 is TGTGCCAGCACCCTAGCGGGCGCTGAGCAGTTCTTC.

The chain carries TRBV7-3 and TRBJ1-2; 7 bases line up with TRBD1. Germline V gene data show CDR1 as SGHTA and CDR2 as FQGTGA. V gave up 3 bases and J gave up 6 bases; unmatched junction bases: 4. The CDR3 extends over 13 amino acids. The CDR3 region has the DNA TGTGCCAGCAGCTTCTCGACAGGGAATGGCTACACCTTC. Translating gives CASSFSTGNGYTF.

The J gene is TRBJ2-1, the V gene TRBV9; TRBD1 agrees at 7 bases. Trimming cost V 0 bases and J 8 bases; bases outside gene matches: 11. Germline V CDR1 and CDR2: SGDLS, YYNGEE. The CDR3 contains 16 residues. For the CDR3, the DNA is TGTGCCAGCAGCGTAGGAGGACAGGCTATGGTCCATGAGCAGTTCTTC. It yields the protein CASSVGGQAMVHEQFF.

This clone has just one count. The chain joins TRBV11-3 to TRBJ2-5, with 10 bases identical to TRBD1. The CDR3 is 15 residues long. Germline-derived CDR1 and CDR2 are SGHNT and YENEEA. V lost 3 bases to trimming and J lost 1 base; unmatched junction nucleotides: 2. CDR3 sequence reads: CASSLGQGTQETQYF. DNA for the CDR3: TGTGCCAGCAGCTTGGGACAGGGGACCCAAGAGACCCAGTACTTC.

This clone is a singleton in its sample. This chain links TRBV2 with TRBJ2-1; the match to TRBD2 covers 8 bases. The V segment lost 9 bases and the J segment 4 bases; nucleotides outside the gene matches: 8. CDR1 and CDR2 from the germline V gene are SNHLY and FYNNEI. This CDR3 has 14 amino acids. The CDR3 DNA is TGTGCCAGTGATCCGGGACTAGAATACAATGAGCAGTTCTTC. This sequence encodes CASDPGLEYNEQFF.

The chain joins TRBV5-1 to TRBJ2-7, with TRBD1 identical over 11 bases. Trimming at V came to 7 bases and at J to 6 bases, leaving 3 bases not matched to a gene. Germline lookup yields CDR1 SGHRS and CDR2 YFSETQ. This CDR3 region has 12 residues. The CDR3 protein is CASVGTGGEQYF. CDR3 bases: TGCGCCAGCGTTGGGACAGGGGGCGAGCAGTACTTC.

The CDR3 nucleotides read TGTGCCAGCAGTTATGGCTGGGATACGCAGTATTTT. Translating gives CASSYGWDTQYF. V and J are TRBV6-5 and TRBJ2-3; the D is unclear. The CDR3 is 12 residues long. Germline V gives CDR1 MNHEY, CDR2 SVGAGI. V was pared by 3 bases and J by 6 bases, with 7 bases between.

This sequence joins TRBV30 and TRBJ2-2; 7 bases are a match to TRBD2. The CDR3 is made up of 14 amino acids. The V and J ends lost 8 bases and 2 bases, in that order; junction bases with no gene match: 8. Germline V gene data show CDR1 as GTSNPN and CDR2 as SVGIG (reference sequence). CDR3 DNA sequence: TGTGCCGCGCTAAGCGGGGTTAACACCGGGGAGCTGTTTTTT. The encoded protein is CAALSGVNTGELFF.

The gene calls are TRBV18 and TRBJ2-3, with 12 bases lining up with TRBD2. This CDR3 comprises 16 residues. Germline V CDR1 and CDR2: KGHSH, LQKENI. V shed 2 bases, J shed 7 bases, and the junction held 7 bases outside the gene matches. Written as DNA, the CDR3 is TGTGCCAGCTCACCAACTAGCGGGGGGCAGGGAAATACGCAGTATTTT. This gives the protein CASSPTSGGQGNTQYF.